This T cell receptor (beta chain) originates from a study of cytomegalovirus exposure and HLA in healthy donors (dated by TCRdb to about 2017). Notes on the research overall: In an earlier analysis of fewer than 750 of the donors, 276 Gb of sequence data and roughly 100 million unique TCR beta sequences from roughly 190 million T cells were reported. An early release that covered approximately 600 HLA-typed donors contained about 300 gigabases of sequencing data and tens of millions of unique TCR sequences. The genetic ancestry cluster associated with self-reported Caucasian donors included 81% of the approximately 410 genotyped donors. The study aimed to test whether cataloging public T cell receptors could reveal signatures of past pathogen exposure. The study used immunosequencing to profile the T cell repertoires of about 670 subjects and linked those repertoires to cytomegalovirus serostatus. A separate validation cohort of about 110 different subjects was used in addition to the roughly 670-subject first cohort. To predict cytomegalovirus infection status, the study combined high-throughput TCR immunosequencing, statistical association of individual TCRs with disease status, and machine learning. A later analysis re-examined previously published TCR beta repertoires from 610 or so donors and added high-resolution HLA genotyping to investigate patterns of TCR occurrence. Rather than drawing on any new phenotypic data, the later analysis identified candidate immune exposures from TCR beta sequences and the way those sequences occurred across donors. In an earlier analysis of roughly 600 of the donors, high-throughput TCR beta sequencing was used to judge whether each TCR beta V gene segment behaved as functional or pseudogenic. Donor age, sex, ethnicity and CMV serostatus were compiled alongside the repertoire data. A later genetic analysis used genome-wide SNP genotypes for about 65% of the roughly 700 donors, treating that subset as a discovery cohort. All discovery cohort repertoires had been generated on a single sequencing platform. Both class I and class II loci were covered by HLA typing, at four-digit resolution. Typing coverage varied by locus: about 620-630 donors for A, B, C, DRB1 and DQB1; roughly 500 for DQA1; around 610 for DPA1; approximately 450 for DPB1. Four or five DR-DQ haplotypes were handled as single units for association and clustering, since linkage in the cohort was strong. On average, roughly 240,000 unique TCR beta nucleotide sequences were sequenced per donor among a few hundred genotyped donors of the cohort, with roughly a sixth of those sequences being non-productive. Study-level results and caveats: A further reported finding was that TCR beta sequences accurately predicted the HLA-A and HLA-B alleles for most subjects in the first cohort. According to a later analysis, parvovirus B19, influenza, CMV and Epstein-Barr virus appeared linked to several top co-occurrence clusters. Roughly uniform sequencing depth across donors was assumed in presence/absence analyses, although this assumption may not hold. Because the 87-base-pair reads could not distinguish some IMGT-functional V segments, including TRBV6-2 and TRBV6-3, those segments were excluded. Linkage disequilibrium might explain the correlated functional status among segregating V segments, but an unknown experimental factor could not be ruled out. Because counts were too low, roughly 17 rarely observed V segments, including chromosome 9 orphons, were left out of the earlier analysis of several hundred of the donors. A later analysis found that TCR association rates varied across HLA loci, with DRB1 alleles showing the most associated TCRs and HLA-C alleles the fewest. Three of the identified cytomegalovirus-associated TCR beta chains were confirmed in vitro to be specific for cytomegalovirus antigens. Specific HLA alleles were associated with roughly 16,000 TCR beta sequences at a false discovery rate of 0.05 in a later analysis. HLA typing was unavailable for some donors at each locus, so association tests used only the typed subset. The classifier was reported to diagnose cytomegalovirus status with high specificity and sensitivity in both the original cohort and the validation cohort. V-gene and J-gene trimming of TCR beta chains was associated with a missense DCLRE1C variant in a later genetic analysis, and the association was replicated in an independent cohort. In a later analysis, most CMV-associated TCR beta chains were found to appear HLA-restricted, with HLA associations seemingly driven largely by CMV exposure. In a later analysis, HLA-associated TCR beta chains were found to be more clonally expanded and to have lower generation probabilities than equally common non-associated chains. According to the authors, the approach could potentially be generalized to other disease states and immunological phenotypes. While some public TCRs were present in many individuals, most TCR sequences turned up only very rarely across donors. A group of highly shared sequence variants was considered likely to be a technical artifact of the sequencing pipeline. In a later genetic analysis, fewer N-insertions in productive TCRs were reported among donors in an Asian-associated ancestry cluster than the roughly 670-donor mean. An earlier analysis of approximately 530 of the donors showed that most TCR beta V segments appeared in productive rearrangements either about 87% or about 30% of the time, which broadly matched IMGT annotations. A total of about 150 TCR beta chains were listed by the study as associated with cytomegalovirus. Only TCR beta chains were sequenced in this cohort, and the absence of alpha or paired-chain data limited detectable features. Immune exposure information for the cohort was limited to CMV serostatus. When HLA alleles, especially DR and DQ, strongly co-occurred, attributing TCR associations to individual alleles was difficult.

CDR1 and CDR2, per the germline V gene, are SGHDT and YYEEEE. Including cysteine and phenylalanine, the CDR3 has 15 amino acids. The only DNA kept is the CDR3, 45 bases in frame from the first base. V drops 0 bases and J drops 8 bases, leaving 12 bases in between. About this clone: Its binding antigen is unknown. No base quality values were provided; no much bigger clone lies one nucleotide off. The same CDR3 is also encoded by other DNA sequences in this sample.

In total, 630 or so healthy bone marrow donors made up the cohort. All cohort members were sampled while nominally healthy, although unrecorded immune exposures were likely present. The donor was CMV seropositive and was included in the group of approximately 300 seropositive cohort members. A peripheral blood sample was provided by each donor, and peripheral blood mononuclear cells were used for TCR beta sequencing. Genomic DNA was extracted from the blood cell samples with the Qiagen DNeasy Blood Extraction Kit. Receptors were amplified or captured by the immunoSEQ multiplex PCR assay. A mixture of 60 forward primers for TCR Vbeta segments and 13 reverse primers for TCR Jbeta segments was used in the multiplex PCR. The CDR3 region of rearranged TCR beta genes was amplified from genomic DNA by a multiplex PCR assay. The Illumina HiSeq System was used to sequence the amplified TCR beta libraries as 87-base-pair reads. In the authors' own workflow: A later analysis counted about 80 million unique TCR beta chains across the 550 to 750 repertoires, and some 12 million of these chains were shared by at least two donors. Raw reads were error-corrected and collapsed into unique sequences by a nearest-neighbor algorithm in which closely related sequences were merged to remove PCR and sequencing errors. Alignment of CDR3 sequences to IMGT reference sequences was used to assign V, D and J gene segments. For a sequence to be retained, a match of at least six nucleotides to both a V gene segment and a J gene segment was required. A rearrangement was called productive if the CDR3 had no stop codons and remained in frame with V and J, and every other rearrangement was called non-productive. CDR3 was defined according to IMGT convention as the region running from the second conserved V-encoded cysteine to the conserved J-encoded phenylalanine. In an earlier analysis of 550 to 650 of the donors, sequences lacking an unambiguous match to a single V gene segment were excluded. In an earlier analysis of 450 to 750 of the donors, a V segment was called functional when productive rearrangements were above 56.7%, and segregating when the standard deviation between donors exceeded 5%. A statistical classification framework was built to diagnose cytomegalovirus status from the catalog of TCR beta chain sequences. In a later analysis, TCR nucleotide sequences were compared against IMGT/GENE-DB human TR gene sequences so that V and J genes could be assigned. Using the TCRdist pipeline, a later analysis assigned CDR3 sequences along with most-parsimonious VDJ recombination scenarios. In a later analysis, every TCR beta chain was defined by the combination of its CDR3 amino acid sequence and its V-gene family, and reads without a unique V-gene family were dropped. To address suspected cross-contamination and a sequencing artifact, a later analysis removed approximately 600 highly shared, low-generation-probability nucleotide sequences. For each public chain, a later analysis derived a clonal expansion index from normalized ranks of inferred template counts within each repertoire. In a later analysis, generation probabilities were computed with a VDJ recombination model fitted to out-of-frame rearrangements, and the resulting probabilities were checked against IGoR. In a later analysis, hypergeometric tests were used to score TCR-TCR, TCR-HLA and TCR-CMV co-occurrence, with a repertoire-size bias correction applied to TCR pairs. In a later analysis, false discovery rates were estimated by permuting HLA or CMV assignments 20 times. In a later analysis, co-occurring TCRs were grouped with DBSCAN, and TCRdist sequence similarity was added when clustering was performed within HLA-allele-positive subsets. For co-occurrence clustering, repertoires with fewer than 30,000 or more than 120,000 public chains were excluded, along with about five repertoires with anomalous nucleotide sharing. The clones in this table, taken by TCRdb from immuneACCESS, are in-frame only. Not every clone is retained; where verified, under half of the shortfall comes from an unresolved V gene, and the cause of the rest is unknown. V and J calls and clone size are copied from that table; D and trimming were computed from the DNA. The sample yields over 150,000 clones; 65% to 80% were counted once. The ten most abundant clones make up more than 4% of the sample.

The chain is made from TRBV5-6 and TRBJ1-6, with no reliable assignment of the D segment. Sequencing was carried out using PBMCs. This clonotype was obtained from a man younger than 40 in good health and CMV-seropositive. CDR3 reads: CASSLAGQFYSPLHF. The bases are TGTGCCAGCAGCTTGGCTGGGCAGTTCTATTCACCCCTCCACTTT.